This T cell receptor (beta chain) is drawn from a study of blood T cell repertoires in COVID-19. Study-level background: From T cells, B-cell-depleted T cells, or PBMCs came the material, which was cDNA or gDNA.

Here immunoSEQ multiplex PCR was the method, and the copy in TCRdb shows in-frame clones only, minus some. This table has about 22,000 clones, 91% appearing once. This CDR3 region has 16 residues. J was trimmed by 5 bases and V by 4 bases; bases with no gene match: 8. Germline V gene data show CDR1 as MNHEY and CDR2 as SMNVEV (reference sequence). The chain employs TRBV27 and TRBJ2-4; 10 bases are a match to TRBD1. The sequence was obtained from a woman aged 70-85 years with active COVID-19. The material sequenced was peripheral blood. CDR3 in DNA: TGTGCCAGCAGTTCCTCCGCCGGGACAGGGGAAAACATTCAGTACTTC. Translation gives CASSSSAGTGENIQYF.